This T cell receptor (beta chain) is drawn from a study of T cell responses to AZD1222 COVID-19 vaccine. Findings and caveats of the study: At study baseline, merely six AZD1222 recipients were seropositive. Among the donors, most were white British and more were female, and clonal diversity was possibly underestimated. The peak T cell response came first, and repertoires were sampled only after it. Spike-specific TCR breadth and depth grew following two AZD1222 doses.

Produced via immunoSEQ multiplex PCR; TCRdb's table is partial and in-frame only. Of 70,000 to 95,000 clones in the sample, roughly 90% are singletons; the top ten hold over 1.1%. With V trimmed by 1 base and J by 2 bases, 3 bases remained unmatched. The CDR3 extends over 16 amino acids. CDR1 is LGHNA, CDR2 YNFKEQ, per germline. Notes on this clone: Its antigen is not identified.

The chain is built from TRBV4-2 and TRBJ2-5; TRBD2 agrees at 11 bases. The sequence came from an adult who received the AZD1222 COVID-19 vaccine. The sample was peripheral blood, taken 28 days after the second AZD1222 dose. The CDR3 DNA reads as TGTGCCAGCAGCCAAGGGGCTAGCGGGGGGCAAGAGACCCAGTACTTC. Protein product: CASSQGASGGQETQYF.